One T cell receptor beta chain is described in this entry. What antigen it recognizes has not been identified. Nothing much larger sits one base from this clone, and base qualities are not available. TCRbeta CDR3 regions were amplified from genomic DNA by means of the immunoSEQ Assay, a bias-controlled multiplex PCR. The study's processing was this. Within the assay, amplification of reference gene primers was used to estimate how many nucleated cells each sample contained. Sequence reads were collapsed and filtered to measure the absolute abundance of every unique TCRbeta CDR3 rearrangement. For each sample, productive Simpson clonality was calculated as the square root of Simpson's diversity index over productive rearrangements. Sourced from immuneACCESS, this table was stored by TCRdb with only in-frame sequences that have V and J called. A share of the clones is absent; for the studies checked, an unresolved V gene accounts for under half, and the remainder has no known explanation. That table furnishes V, J and clone size, whereas the DNA furnished D and trimming. The sample includes about 200,000 clones, with more than 75% observed a single time. About 18% of the sample rests with the top ten.

In Seattle, one collaborating source enrolled patients while the infection was active and tracked those patients longitudinally over the course of disease. The collaborating institutions used their own protocols to collect whole blood in K2EDTA tubes. For TCRbeta analysis, collaborators shipped samples in one of three forms: frozen whole blood, isolated PBMCs, or DNA extracted from either of those sample types. This sample was included in a study of blood T cell repertoires in COVID-19 (dated by TCRdb to the early 2020s). A note on the overall study: Samples covering the acute and convalescent phases of COVID-19 were provided by collaborators in the United States, Italy and Spain. The prospective study material was composed of cDNA or gDNA derived from T cells, B-cell-depleted T cells, or PBMCs. Deeply sampled blood TCRbeta repertoires from subjects exposed to, actively infected with, or recovered from COVID-19 were included in the dataset. The repertoires were released in a freely available public database intended as a resource for research on the immune response to SARS-CoV-2. Samples came from the ongoing ImmuneRACE study (first 160 participants) plus 1,254 subjects from 6 global collaborators. The sample metadata nearly always contained a de-identified subject ID, COVID-19 status, age in years and sex. Where HLA class I and class II types were available, the types were taken from metadata supplied by the sample provider, not from assay-based typing.

Study-wide conclusions, independent of this receptor: Clinical and demographic metadata were provided uncurated, with the amount varying by source and participant.

V is trimmed back by 6 bases and J by 2 bases, and the junction contains 2 bases that no gene match accounts for. CDR3 length: 14 amino acids, cysteine to phenylalanine. Only the CDR3 part of the read is kept: 42 bases, read in frame from the first base. In the germline V gene (reference sequence), CDR1 corresponds to SEHNR and CDR2 to FQNEAQ. What was sequenced was peripheral blood. The rearrangement joined TRBV7-9 to TRBJ2-7, with 12 middle bases fitting TRBD2. The clonotype originates from a person aged 70 to 85 with COVID-19, enrolled during active disease. The DNA reads as follows: TGTGCCAGCAGGTCTAGCGGGAGGGCCTACGAGCAGTACTTC. Its translation reads: CASRSSGRAYEQYF.